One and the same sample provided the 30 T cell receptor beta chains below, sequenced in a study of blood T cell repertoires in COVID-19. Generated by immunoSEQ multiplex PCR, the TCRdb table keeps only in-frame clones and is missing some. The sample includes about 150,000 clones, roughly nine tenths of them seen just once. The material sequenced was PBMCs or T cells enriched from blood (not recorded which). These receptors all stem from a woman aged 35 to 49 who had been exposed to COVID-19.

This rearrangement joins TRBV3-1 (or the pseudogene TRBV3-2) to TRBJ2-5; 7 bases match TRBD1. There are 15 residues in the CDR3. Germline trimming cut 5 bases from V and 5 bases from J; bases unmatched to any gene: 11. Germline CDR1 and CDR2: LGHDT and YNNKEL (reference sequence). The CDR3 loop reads CASSARQGRRETQYF. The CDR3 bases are TGTGCCAGCAGCGCCAGACAGGGCCGCCGGGAGACCCAGTACTTC.

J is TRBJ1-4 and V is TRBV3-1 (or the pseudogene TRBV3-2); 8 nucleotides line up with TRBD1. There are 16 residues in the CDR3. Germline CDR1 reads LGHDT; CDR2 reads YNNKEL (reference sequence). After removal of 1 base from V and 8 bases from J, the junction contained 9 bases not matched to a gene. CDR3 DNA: TGTGCCAGCAGCCAAGTTCTATCGACAGGGGACGAAAAACTGTTTTTT. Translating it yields CASSQVLSTGDEKLFF.

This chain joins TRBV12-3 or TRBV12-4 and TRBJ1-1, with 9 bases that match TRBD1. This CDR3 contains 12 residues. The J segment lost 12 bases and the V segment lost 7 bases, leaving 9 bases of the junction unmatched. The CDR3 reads CASIPGTGITFF. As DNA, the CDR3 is TGTGCCAGCATACCCGGGACAGGGATCACTTTCTTT.

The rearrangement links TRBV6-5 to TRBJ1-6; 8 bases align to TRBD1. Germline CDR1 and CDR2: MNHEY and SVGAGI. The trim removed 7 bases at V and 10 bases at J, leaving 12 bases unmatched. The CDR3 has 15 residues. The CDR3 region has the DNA TGTGCCAGCACCTCCCTACAGGGGGGGAGCTCACCCCTCCACTTT. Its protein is CASTSLQGGSSPLHF.

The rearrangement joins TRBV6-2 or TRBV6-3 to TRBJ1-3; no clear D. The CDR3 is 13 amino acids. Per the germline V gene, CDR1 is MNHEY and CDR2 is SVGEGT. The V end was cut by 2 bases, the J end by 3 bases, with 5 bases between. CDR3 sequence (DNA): TGTGCCAGCAGTTACGGAGGTGGAAACACCATATATTTT. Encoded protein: CASSYGGGNTIYF.

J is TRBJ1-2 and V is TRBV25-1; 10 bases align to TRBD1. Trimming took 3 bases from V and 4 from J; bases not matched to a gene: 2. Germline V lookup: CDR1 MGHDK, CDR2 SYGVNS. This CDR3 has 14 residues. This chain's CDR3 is CASSEGDRGYGYTF. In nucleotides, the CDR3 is TGTGCCAGCAGTGAGGGGGACAGGGGCTATGGCTACACCTTC.

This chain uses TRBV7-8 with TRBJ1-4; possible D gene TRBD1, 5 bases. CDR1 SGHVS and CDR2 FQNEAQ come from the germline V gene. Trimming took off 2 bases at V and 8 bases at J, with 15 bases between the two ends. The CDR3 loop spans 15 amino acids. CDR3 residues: CASSLRFRGREKLFF. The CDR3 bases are TGTGCCAGCAGCTTAAGATTTAGGGGTCGGGAAAAACTGTTTTTT.

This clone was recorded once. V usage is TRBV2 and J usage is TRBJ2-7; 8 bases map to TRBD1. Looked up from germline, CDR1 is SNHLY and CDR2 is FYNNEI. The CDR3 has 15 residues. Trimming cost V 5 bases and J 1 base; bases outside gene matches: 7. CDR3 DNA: TGTGCCAGCAGTCCAGACAGGGGCGGGTCCTACGAGCAGTACTTC. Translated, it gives CASSPDRGGSYEQYF.

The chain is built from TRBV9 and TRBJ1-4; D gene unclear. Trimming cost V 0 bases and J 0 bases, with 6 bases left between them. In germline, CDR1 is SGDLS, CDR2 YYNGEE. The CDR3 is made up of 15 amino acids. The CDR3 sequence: CASSVELATNEKLFF. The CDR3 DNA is TGTGCCAGCAGCGTAGAGCTTGCAACTAATGAAAAACTGTTTTTT.

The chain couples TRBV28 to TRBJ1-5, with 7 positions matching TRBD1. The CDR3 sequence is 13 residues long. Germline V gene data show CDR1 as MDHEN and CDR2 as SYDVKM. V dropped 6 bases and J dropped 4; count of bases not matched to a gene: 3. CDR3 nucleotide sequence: TGTGCCAGCAGGGCACAGGGGAATCAGCCCCAGCATTTT. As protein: CASRAQGNQPQHF.

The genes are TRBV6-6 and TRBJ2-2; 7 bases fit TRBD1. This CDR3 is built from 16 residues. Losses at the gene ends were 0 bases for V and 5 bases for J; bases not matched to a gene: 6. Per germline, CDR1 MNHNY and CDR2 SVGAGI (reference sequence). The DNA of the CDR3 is TGTGCCAGCAGTTACTCGATATCACAGGGGACCGGGGAGCTGTTTTTT. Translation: CASSYSISQGTGELFF.

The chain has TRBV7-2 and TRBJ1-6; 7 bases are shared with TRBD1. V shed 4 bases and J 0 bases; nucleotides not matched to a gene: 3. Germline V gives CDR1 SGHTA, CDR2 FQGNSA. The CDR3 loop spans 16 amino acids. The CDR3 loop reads CASSSRTGSYNSPLHF. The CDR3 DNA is TGTGCCAGCAGCTCCAGGACAGGCTCCTATAATTCACCCCTCCACTTT. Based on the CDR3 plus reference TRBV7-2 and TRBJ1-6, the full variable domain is GAGVSQSPSNKVTEKGKDVELRCDPISGHTALYWYRQSLGQGLEFLIYFQGNSAPDKSGLPSDRFSAERTGGSVSTLTIQRTQQEDSAVYLCASSSRTGSYNSPLHFGNGTRLTVT.

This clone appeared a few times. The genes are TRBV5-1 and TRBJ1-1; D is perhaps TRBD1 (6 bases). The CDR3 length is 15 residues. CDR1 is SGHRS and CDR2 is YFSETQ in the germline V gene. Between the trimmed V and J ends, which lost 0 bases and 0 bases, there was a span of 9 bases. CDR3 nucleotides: TGCGCCAGCAGCTTGGAGGGACAATTGAACACTGAAGCTTTCTTT. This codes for CASSLEGQLNTEAFF.

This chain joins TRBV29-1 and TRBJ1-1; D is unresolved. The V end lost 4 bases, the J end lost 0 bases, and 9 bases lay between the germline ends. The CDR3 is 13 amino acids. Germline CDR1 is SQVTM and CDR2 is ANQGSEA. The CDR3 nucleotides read TGCAGCGTTGTTTCTGCGGTGAACACTGAAGCTTTCTTT. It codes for CSVVSAVNTEAFF.

In DNA form, the CDR3 reads TGTGCCATCAGTGAGCCGCGGGGTATGATAGGCTACGAGCAGTACTTC. Residues: CAISEPRGMIGYEQYF. The chain combines TRBV10-3 with TRBJ2-7; D is perhaps TRBD2 (6 bases). The germline V and J ends were trimmed by 2 bases and 3 bases, with 17 bases remaining between them. The germline V gene has CDR1 ENHRY and CDR2 SYGVKD. This CDR3 spans 16 amino acids.

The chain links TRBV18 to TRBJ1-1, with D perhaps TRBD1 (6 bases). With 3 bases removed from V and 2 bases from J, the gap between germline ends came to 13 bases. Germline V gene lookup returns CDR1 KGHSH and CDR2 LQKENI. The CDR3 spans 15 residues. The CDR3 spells CASSPRTDFNTEAFF. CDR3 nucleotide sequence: TGTGCCAGCTCACCCCGGACAGACTTCAACACTGAAGCTTTCTTT.

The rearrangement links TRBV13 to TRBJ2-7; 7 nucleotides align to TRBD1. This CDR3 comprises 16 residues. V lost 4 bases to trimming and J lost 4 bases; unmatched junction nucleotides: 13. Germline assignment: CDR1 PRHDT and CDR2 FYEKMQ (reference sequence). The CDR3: CASSSTTTGTEYEQYF. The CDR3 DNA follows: TGTGCCAGCAGCTCCACCACTACCGGGACAGAGTACGAGCAGTACTTC.

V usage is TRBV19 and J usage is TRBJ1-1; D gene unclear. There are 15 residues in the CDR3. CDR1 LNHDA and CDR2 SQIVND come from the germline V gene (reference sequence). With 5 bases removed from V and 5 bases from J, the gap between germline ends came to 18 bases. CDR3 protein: CASSPVTDGITEAFF. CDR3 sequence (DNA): TGTGCCAGTAGTCCCGTAACAGACGGAATTACTGAAGCTTTCTTT.

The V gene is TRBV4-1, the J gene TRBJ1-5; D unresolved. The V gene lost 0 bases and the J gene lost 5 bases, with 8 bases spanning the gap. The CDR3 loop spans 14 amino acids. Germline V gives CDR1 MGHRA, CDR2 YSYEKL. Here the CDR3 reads CASSQDPLYQPQHF. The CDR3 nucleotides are TGCGCCAGCAGCCAAGACCCTCTATATCAGCCCCAGCATTTT.

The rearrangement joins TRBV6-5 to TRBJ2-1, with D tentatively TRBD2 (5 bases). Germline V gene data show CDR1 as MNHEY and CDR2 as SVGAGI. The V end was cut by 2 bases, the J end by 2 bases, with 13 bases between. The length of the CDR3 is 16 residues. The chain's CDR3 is CASSYVATTTYNEQFF. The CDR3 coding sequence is TGTGCCAGCAGTTACGTGGCGACTACTACCTACAATGAGCAGTTCTTC.

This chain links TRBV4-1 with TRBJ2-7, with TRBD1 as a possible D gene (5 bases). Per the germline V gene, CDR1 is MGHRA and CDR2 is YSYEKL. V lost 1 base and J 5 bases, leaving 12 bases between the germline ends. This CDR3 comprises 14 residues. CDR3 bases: TGCGCCAGCAGCCAAGCCAGGGTTTTGGACGAGCAGTACTTC. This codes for CASSQARVLDEQYF.

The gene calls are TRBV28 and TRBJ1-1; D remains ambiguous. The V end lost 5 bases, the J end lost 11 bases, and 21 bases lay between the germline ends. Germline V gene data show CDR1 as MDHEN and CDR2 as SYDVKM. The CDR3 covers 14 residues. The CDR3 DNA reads TGTGCCAGCAGTCCCCCATACGCAGCCCAGAGGGCTTTCTTT. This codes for CASSPPYAAQRAFF.

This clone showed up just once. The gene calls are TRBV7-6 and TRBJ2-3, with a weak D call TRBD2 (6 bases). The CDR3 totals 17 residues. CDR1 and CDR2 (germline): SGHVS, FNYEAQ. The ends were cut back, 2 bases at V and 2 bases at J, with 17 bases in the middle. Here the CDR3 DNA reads TGTGCCAGCAGCTTATCAGGGATCGGGAGCCTCACAGATACGCAGTATTTT. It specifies CASSLSGIGSLTDTQYF.

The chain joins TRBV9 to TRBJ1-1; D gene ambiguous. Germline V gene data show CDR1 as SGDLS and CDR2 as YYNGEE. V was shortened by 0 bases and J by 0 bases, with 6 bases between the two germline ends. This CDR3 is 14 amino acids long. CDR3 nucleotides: TGTGCCAGCAGCGTAGCGGCGGTGAACACTGAAGCTTTCTTT. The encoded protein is CASSVAAVNTEAFF.

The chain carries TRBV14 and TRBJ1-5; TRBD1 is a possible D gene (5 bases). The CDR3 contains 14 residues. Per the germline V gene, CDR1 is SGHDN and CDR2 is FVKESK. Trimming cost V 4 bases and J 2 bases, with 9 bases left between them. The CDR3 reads CASSPRGGNQPQHF. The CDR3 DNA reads TGTGCCAGCAGCCCCCGGGGGGGCAATCAGCCCCAGCATTTT.

Here the CDR3 DNA reads TGTGCCAGCAGTACCCGGGACAGGGGGGTCAGCTCCTACGAGCAGTACTTC. Protein product: CASSTRDRGVSSYEQYF. The chain links TRBV27 to TRBJ2-7, with TRBD1 identical over 11 bases. This CDR3 is built from 17 residues. Germline-derived CDR1 and CDR2 are MNHEY and SMNVEV (reference sequence). Germline trimming cut 5 bases from V and 0 bases from J; bases unmatched to any gene: 9.

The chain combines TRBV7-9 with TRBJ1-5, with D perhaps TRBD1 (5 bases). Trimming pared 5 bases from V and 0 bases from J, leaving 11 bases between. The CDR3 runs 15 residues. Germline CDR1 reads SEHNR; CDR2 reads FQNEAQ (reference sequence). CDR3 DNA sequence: TGTGCCAGCAGCCCCCTCGACAGTAGCAATCAGCCCCAGCATTTT. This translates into CASSPLDSSNQPQHF.

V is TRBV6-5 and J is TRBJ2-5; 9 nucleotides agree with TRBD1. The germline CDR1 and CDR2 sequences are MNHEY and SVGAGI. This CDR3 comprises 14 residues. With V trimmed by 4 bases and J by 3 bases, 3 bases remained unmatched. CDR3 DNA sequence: TGTGCCAGCAGTTTAAGGACAGGGGAAGAGACCCAGTACTTC. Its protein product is CASSLRTGEETQYF.

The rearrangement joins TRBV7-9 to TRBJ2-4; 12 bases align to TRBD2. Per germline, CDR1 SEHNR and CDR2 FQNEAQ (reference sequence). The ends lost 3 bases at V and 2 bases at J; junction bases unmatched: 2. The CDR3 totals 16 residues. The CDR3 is CASSFLAGGPKNIQYF. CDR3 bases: TGTGCCAGCAGCTTCCTAGCGGGGGGGCCCAAAAACATTCAGTACTTC.

The CDR3 reads CASSLEGTATPGPLHF. CDR3 nucleotide sequence: TGCGCCAGCAGCCTGGAAGGGACAGCCACACCCGGGCCCCTCCACTTT. The V and J genes are TRBV5-1 and TRBJ1-6; 7 bases agree with TRBD1. The CDR3 has 16 residues. Trimming at V came to 4 bases and at J to 13 bases, leaving 17 bases not matched to a gene. The germline CDR1 and CDR2 sequences are SGHRS and YFSETQ.